The T cell receptor (beta chain) under discussion was sequenced for a study of shared clonotypes between healthy human individuals. As regards this clone: The antigen remains unidentified.

At the deep level, the assay was run. Input per replicate PCR of unsorted PBMC was approximately 280 ng DNA, corresponding to tens of thousands of T cell genomes. Repertoires were generated with immunoSEQ multiplex PCR, while TCRdb's copy carries only in-frame clones and drops some. The data show fewer than 650,000 clones, with roughly 72% seen just once and 12% held by the top ten. Overall study findings and caveats: It was only blood that was sampled, and tissue repertoires likely differ.

Samples left unsorted employed some 100 million PBMCs for genomic DNA. The clonotype comes from a woman aged 35 to 49 in good health. Some clones in this sample may be carry-over from other donors' samples. The source material was PBMCs.

For the CDR3, the DNA is TGTGCCAGCATCTGGACAGGGCACAATGAGCAGTTCTTC. Translation gives CASIWTGHNEQFF. The chain couples TRBV7-2 to TRBJ2-1; 8 bases line up with TRBD1. The germline V gene encodes CDR1 SGHTA and CDR2 FQGNSA. The CDR3 contains 13 residues. J gave up 5 bases and V 7 bases, and 4 bases lay outside the gene matches. Full variable domain (remainder filled in from reference TRBV7-2 and TRBJ2-1): GAGVSQSPSNKVTEKGKDVELRCDPISGHTALYWYRQSLGQGLEFLIYFQGNSAPDKSGLPSDRFSAERTGGSVSTLTIQRTQQEDSAVYLCASIWTGHNEQFFGPGTRLTVL.